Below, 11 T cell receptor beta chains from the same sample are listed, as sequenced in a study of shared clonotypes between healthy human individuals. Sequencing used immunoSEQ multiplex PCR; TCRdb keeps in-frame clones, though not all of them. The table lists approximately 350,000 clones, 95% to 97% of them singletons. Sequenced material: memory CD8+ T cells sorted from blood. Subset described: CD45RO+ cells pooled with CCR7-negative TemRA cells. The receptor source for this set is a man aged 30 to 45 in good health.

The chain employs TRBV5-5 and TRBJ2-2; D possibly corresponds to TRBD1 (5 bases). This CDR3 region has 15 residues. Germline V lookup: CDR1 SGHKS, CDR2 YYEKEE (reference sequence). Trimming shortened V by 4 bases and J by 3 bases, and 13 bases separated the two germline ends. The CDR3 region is CASSPPTAYTGELFF. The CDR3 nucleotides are TGTGCCAGCAGCCCGCCGACAGCCTACACCGGGGAGCTGTTTTTT.

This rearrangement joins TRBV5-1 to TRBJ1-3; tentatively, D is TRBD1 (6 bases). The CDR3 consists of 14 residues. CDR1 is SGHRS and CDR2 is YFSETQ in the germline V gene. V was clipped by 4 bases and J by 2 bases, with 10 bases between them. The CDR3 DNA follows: TGCGCCAGCAGCCTATCAGGGGCTGGAAACACCATATATTTT. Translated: CASSLSGAGNTIYF.

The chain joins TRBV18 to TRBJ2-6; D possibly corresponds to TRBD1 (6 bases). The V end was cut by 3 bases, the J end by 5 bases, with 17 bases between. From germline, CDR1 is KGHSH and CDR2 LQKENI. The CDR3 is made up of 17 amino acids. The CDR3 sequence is CASSPDIQGTRANVLTF. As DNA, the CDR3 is TGTGCCAGCTCACCCGATATACAGGGTACTAGGGCCAACGTCCTGACTTTC.

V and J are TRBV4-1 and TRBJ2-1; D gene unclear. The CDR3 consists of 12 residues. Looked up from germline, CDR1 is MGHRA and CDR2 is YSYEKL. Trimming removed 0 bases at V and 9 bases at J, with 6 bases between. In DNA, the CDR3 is TGCGCCAGCAGCCAAGAAAGTGGTGAGCAGTTCTTC. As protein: CASSQESGEQFF.

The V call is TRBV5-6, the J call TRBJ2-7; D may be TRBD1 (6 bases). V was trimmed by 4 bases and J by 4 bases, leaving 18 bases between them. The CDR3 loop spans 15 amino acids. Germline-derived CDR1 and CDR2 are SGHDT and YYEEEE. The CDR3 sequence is CASSPSLGALYEQYF. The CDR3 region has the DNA TGTGCCAGCAGCCCGTCCCTGGGGGCCCTATACGAGCAGTACTTC.

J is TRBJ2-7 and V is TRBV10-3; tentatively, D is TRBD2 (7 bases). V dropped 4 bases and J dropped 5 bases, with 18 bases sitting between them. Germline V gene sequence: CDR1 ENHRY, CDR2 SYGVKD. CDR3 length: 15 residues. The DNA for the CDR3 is TGTGCCATCAGTGTGGGGGGGGCGCGAGGTAACGAGCAGTACTTC. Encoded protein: CAISVGGARGNEQYF.

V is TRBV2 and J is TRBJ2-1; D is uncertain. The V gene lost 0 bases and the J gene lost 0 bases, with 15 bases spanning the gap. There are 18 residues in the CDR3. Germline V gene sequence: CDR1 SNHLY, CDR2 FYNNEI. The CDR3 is CASSEAVTPFSSYNEQFF. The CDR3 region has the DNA TGTGCCAGCAGTGAAGCCGTGACCCCATTTAGCTCCTACAATGAGCAGTTCTTC.

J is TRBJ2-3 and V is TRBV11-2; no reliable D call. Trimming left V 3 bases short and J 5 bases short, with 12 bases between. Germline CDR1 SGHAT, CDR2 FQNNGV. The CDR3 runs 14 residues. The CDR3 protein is CASSLVTVGDTQYF. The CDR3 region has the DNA TGTGCCAGCAGCTTGGTGACCGTAGGAGATACGCAGTATTTT.

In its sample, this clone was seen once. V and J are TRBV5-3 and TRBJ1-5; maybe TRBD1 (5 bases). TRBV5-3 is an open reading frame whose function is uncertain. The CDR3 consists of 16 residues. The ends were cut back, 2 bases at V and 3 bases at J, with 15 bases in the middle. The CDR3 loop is CARSFPMGLNNQPQHF. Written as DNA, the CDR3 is TGTGCCAGAAGCTTCCCTATGGGACTAAACAATCAGCCCCAGCATTTT.

CDR3: CASSPSGSGNEQFF. CDR3 DNA: TGTGCCAGCAGCCCCAGCGGGAGTGGAAATGAGCAGTTCTTC. The rearrangement uses TRBV9 and TRBJ2-1, with 8 nucleotides matching TRBD2. The germline gives CDR1 SGDLS, CDR2 YYNGEE. This CDR3 is built from 14 residues. J was trimmed by 7 bases and V by 4 bases; bases with no gene match: 7.

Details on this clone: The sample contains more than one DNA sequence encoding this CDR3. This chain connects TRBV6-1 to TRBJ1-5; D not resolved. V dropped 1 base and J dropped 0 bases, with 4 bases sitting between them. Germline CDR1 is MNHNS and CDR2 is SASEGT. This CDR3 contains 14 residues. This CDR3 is CASSEGYSNQPQHF. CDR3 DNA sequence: TGTGCCAGCAGTGAAGGATATAGCAATCAGCCCCAGCATTTT.